This TCR beta chain was sequenced during a study of T-cell reconstitution after alpha-beta-depleted transplantation in children. As it was prepared, the TCRbeta library received unique molecular identifiers. TCRdb reprocessed the PCR reads via MiXCR and lists one record per CDR3 protein. The table has more than 90,000 distinct CDR3 sequences, roughly 7.7% seen once. In this sample, this clonotype turned up a few times. The CDR3 length is 17 residues. The V gene lost 7 bases and the J gene lost 2 bases, with 22 bases spanning the gap. CDR1 MNHEY and CDR2 SVGEGT come from the germline V gene. The source of this sequence is a human donor who donated a stem cell graft to a child with congenital amegakaryocytic thrombocytopenia. The chain carries TRBV6-2 or TRBV6-3 and TRBJ2-3; unclear D gene. Sequencing used PBMCs from the stem cell graft donor, obtained from the stem cell graft. In DNA, the CDR3 is TGTGCCAGCACCCGCCGTGTAGGGATCCGCCCCACAGATACGCAGTATTTT. Its protein product is CASTRRVGIRPTDTQYF.